This T cell receptor beta chain was recorded in a study of blood T cell repertoires in COVID-19. Study background: The samples span acute and convalescent COVID-19 from the United States, Italy and Spain. Sample material is recorded as cDNA or gDNA derived from T cells, B-cell-depleted T cells, or PBMCs.

Authors' analysis steps: Reference gene primer amplification gave nucleated cell count estimates. TCRdb's table, derived via immunoSEQ multiplex PCR, lists solely in-frame clones and lacks some. V, J and clone size are taken as reported in that table, and D and trimming were inferred from the DNA itself. The sample lists fewer than 50,000 clones; roughly 77% were seen once. Germline trimming cut 5 bases from V and 0 bases from J; bases unmatched to any gene: 2. CDR1 is SGHNT, CDR2 YENEEA, per germline. The CDR3 has 16 residues. Sequencing was performed on peripheral blood. The TCR sequence derives from an elderly man with active or convalescent COVID-19. The rearrangement links TRBV11-3 to TRBJ2-7; 15 nucleotides match TRBD2. In nucleotides, the CDR3 is TGTGCCAGCAGCGGGACTAGCGGGGGGAGCTCCTACGAGCAGTACTTC. Translation: CASSGTSGGSSYEQYF.